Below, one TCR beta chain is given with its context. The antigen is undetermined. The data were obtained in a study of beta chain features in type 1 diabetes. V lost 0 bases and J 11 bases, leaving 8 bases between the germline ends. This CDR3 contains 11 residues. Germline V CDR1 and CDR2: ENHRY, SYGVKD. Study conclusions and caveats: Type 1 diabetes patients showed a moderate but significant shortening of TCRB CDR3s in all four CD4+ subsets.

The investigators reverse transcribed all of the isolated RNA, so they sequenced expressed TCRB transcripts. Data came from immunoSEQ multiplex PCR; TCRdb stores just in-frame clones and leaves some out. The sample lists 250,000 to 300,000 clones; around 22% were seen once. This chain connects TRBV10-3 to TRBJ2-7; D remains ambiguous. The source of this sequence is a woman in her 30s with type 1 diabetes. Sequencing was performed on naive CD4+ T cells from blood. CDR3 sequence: CAISESSTKYF. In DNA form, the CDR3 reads TGTGCCATCAGTGAGTCGAGTACCAAGTACTTC.